This TCR beta chain was profiled in a study of blood T cell repertoires in COVID-19. Study-wide background: Samples representing acute and convalescent COVID-19 were sourced from the United States, Italy and Spain. PBMCs, B-cell-depleted T cells, or T cells were the source of the cDNA or gDNA that made up the material.

Study processing details: Reference gene primer amplification gave nucleated cell count estimates. Clones were read by immunoSEQ multiplex PCR, and TCRdb kept only the in-frame ones, dropping some. Clone size and the V and J calls come from that table; the DNA yielded D and trimming. The data hold about 400,000 clones, with approximately 85% observed a single time. J gave up 5 bases and V 0 bases, and 3 bases lay outside the gene matches. The germline V gene has CDR1 SGHRS and CDR2 YFSETQ. CDR3 length: 15 amino acids. Sequencing was performed on PBMCs or T cells enriched from blood (not recorded which). The V and J genes are TRBV5-1 and TRBJ2-1, with 9 bases matching TRBD1. This receptor was taken from a woman aged 40 to 50 with acute COVID-19. The CDR3 coding sequence is TGCGCCAGCAGCTTGGAGGGACAGGGAGACAATGAGCAGTTCTTC. Translating it yields CASSLEGQGDNEQFF.